Shown below are 13 T cell receptor beta chains from a single sample sequenced in a study of blood T cell repertoires in COVID-19. Generated by immunoSEQ multiplex PCR, the TCRdb table keeps only in-frame clones and is missing some. Of hundreds of thousands of clones listed, around 87% are singletons. Material for sequencing was peripheral blood. These receptors were collected from a woman aged 40-49 years who had recovered from COVID-19.

The chain employs TRBV5-1 and TRBJ2-1, with TRBD1 matching 7 bases. This CDR3 region has 15 residues. Per the germline V gene, CDR1 is SGHRS and CDR2 is YFSETQ. J lost 4 bases, V lost 4 bases, and 8 bases had no gene match. The CDR3 bases are TGCGCCAGCAGCATCATGGGACAGCGTTACAATGAGCAGTTCTTC. It is translated as CASSIMGQRYNEQFF.

The genes are TRBV27 and TRBJ1-1; D ambiguous. Germline CDR1 MNHEY, CDR2 SMNVEV (reference sequence). The CDR3 length is 13 residues. V gave up 3 bases and J gave up 6 bases, with 11 bases separating them. CDR3 nucleotides: TGTGCCAGCAGTTTTTTGTCCGGGGCTGAAGCTTTCTTT. It is translated as CASSFLSGAEAFF.

This clone was seen a few times. CDR3 coding DNA: TGTGCCAGCCGGGGACACCAGAGCACAGATACGCAGTATTTT. Protein product: CASRGHQSTDTQYF. V gene TRBV6-5 combines with J gene TRBJ2-3; D perhaps matches TRBD1 (6 bases). The CDR3 has 14 amino acids. Germline CDR1 reads MNHEY; CDR2 reads SVGAGI. Trimming removed 8 bases from V and 0 bases from J, with 12 bases in between.

This chain uses TRBV18 with TRBJ1-2; 8 nucleotides align to TRBD1. Germline CDR1 reads KGHSH; CDR2 reads LQKENI. The CDR3 covers 12 residues. The trim removed 5 bases at V and 8 bases at J, leaving 4 bases unmatched. The CDR3 protein is CASSGDRGGYTF. CDR3 nucleotides: TGTGCCAGCTCAGGAGACAGGGGCGGCTACACCTTC.

The rearrangement joins TRBV4-3 to TRBJ1-4; D possibly corresponds to TRBD1 (6 bases). From germline, CDR1 is LGHNA and CDR2 YSLEER. The V gene lost 6 bases and the J gene lost 2 bases, with 10 bases spanning the gap. The CDR3 runs 14 residues. The CDR3 coding sequence is TGCGCCAGCAGTAGGGGGTTCACTAATGAAAAACTGTTTTTT. Translating gives CASSRGFTNEKLFF.

The chain has TRBV7-3 and TRBJ2-1; D remains ambiguous. Looked up from germline, CDR1 is SGHTA and CDR2 is FQGTGA. This CDR3 is built from 17 residues. Trimming left V 6 bases short and J 0 bases short, with 18 bases between. The CDR3 coding sequence is TGTGCCAGCAGTCCATTTAGCAGCCCGAGCTCCTACAATGAGCAGTTCTTC. Translation: CASSPFSSPSSYNEQFF.

V gene TRBV30 combines with J gene TRBJ2-4; 7 bases are a match to TRBD1. V shed 4 bases, J shed 0 bases, and the junction held 15 bases outside the gene matches. CDR3 size: 18 residues. Germline-derived CDR1 and CDR2 are GTSNPN and SVGIG (reference sequence). The CDR3 DNA is TGTGCCTGGATGTCCACAGGGGCGGCGGGCCTAGCCAAAAACATTCAGTACTTC. The encoded protein is CAWMSTGAAGLAKNIQYF.

This clone came up once. This chain connects TRBV5-4 to TRBJ2-5, with D possibly TRBD1 on 7 matching bases. Germline CDR1 reads SGHNT; CDR2 reads YYREEE (reference sequence). The ends were cut back, 4 bases at V and 3 bases at J, with 16 bases in the middle. The CDR3 has 15 amino acids. The CDR3 loop is CASSQGGSIKETQYF. In DNA form, the CDR3 reads TGTGCCAGCAGCCAGGGGGGATCAATCAAAGAGACCCAGTACTTC.

V is TRBV28 and J is TRBJ2-7; D perhaps matches TRBD2 (6 bases). Germline V lookup: CDR1 MDHEN, CDR2 SYDVKM. This CDR3 region has 14 residues. Deletions cut 4 bases from V and 4 bases from J, with 14 bases between. The CDR3 loop is CASSSNPGVYEQYF. CDR3 nucleotide sequence: TGTGCCAGCAGTTCGAACCCGGGAGTTTACGAGCAGTACTTC.

V is TRBV11-2 and J is TRBJ2-5, with TRBD2 matching 9 bases. The CDR3 spans 14 residues. Looked up from germline, CDR1 is SGHAT and CDR2 is FQNNGV. Trimming at V came to 5 bases and at J to 5 bases, leaving 6 bases not matched to a gene. The CDR3 spells CASSGLASVETQYF. CDR3 DNA sequence: TGTGCCAGCAGCGGACTAGCGTCGGTGGAGACCCAGTACTTC.

The rearrangement joins TRBV19 to TRBJ1-3; D is perhaps TRBD1 (5 bases). Trimming shortened V by 7 bases and J by 7 bases, and 17 bases separated the two germline ends. Germline V gives CDR1 LNHDA, CDR2 SQIVND (reference sequence). This CDR3 contains 14 residues. This chain's CDR3 is CASTMGPASNTIYF. The CDR3 coding sequence is TGTGCCAGTACCATGGGGCCGGCATCGAACACCATATATTTT. Supplemented by reference TRBV19 and TRBJ1-3, the full variable domain reads DGGITQSPKYLFRKEGQNVTLSCEQNLNHDAMYWYRQDPGQGLRLIYYSQIVNDFQKGDIAEGYSVSREKKESFPLTVTSAQKNPTAFYLCASTMGPASNTIYFGEGSWLTVV.

Here the CDR3 DNA reads TGTGCCAGCAGCACGGACATCGACCGGCATGAGCAGTTCTTC. It codes for CASSTDIDRHEQFF. The J gene is TRBJ2-1, the V gene TRBV7-3; a weak D match, TRBD1 (5 bases). From germline, CDR1 is SGHTA and CDR2 FQGTGA. With 5 bases removed from V and 8 bases from J, the gap between germline ends came to 16 bases. The CDR3 sequence is 14 residues long.

The chain couples TRBV7-9 to TRBJ1-4; D is unresolved. Trimming removed 5 bases from V and 8 bases from J, with 12 bases in between. The CDR3 has 13 amino acids. Germline loops: CDR1 SEHNR, CDR2 FQNEAQ (reference sequence). Written as DNA, the CDR3 is TGTGCCAGCAGCCCCTCTCCGAGGGAAAAACTGTTTTTT. Translating it yields CASSPSPREKLFF. The variable domain in full, completed from reference TRBV7-9 and TRBJ1-4, reads DTGVSQNPRHKITKRGQNVTFRCDPISEHNRLYWYRQTLGQGPEFLTYFQNEAQLEKSRLLSDRFSAERPKGSFSTLEIQRTEQGDSAMYLCASSPSPREKLFFGSGTQLSVL.